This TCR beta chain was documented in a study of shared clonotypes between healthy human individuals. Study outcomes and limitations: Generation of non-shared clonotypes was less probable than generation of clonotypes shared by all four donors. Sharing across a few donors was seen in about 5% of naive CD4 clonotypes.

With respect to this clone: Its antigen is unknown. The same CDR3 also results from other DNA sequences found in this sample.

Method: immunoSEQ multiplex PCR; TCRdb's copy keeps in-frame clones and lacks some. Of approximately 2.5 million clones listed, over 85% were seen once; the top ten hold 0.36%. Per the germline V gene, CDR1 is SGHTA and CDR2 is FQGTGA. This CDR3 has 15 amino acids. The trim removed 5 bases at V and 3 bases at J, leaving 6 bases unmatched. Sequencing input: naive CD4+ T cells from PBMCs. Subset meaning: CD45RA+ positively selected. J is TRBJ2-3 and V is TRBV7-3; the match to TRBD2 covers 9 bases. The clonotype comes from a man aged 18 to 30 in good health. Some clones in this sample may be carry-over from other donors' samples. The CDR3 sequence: CASSLRLAGTDTQYF. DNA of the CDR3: TGTGCCAGCAGCCTGCGGCTAGCGGGAACAGATACGCAGTATTTT.